This TCR beta chain was recovered during a study of blood T cell repertoires in COVID-19. Study context: The United States, Italy and Spain provided the acute and convalescent COVID-19 samples. Sources were T cells, B-cell-depleted T cells, or PBMCs; the material itself was cDNA or gDNA.

A single count supports this clone. CDR3 length: 13 residues. V was trimmed by 4 bases and J by 4 bases, leaving 11 bases between them. Germline assignment: CDR1 MNHEY and CDR2 SVGAGI. The authors' processing: Amplification of reference gene primers was used by the study to estimate nucleated cell counts. Assay used: immunoSEQ multiplex PCR; TCRdb lists only in-frame clones, some missing. D and trimming were read from the DNA, whereas the V and J calls and clone size are those reported in that table. The table has about 140,000 clones, about 90% seen once. This clonotype was obtained from a man in his sixties with active or convalescent COVID-19. Sequencing was done on a sample of peripheral blood. The chain joins TRBV6-5 to TRBJ2-7; D remains unclear. CDR3 sequence: CASSLGSLYEQYF. CDR3 in DNA: TGTGCCAGCAGTTTGGGCAGTTTATACGAGCAGTACTTC.